These 10 T cell receptor beta chains originate from one sample sequenced in a study of blood T cell repertoires in COVID-19. TCRdb's copy holds only in-frame clones and misses some; the assay was immunoSEQ multiplex PCR. Here the sample spans around 290,000 clones, 89% being singletons. The sample consisted of PBMCs or T cells enriched from blood (not recorded which). Every receptor here comes from a woman in her 40s who had recovered from COVID-19.

This rearrangement joins TRBV11-1 to TRBJ1-6, with a weak D call TRBD1 (5 bases). Trimming cost V 5 bases and J 8 bases, with 16 bases left between them. Germline V lookup: CDR1 SGHAT, CDR2 FQDESV (reference sequence). The CDR3 spans 15 residues. CDR3 sequence reads: CASSPRRDSYSPLHF. For the CDR3, the DNA is TGTGCCAGCAGCCCACGCCGCGACAGTTATTCACCCCTCCACTTT.

The rearrangement links TRBV4-3 to TRBJ2-2; the D is unclear. V gave up 0 bases and J gave up 5 bases, with 19 bases separating them. The germline gives CDR1 LGHNA, CDR2 YSLEER. The CDR3 loop spans 18 amino acids. CDR3 sequence reads: CASSQDVFGAPGTGELFF. The CDR3 DNA sequence: TGCGCCAGCAGCCAAGATGTATTTGGAGCGCCGGGTACCGGGGAGCTGTTTTTT.

This clone was recorded a few times. The junction departs from germline at one end; a sequencing error may be responsible. The rearrangement uses TRBV7-7 and TRBJ2-1, with 14 bases matching TRBD2. From germline, CDR1 is SSHAT and CDR2 FNYEAQ (reference sequence). The CDR3 runs to 19 residues. CDR3 sequence reads: CASSLKTTSGGAISNEQFF. CDR3 nucleotide sequence: TGTGCTAGCAGCTTAAAAACGACTAGCGGGGGGGCCATCTCCAATGAGCAGTTCTTC.

This chain uses TRBV27 with TRBJ2-3; D call uncertain. The CDR3 is made up of 13 amino acids. CDR1 and CDR2 (germline): MNHEY, SMNVEV (reference sequence). V dropped 3 bases and J dropped 5 bases, with 9 bases sitting between them. CDR3 coding DNA: TGTGCCAGCAGTTTGCGCGCCGTAGATACGCAGTATTTT. Its translation: CASSLRAVDTQYF.

This clone occurred once. The chain carries TRBV12-5 and TRBJ2-3; the match to TRBD2 covers 8 bases. This CDR3 spans 15 amino acids. After removal of 6 bases from V and 5 bases from J, the junction contained 10 bases not matched to a gene. Germline CDR1 and CDR2: LGHNT and FRNRAP. CDR3 DNA: TGTGCTAGTGGGGCTGGACTAGCTCCTTTAGATACGCAGTATTTT. This sequence encodes CASGAGLAPLDTQYF.

J is TRBJ2-7 and V is TRBV27; D not resolved. The CDR3 totals 14 residues. V dropped 3 bases and J dropped 4 bases, with 13 bases sitting between them. Germline V lookup: CDR1 MNHEY, CDR2 SMNVEV (reference sequence). CDR3: CASSLAGSSYEQYF. DNA for the CDR3: TGTGCCAGCAGTTTGGCAGGATCTTCGTACGAGCAGTACTTC.

V is TRBV5-1 and J is TRBJ1-1; maybe TRBD1 (6 bases). Germline V CDR1 and CDR2: SGHRS, YFSETQ. V dropped 4 bases and J dropped 0 bases, with 16 bases sitting between them. The CDR3 covers 16 residues. The CDR3 loop is CASSLQTGVMNTEAFF. The CDR3 DNA follows: TGCGCCAGCAGCCTACAGACAGGCGTCATGAACACTGAAGCTTTCTTT.

DNA of the CDR3: TGTGCCAGTAGTATAGATCGAGGGTATAGCAATCAGCCCCAGCATTTT. This translates into CASSIDRGYSNQPQHF. The V call is TRBV19, the J call TRBJ1-5; D remains unclear. The CDR3 runs 16 residues. Between the trimmed V and J ends, which lost 0 bases and 0 bases, there was a span of 9 bases. From germline, CDR1 is LNHDA and CDR2 SQIVND (reference sequence).

The chain carries TRBV10-2 and TRBJ1-1; TRBD1 matches at 8 bases. This CDR3 is built from 13 residues. Germline V gives CDR1 WSHSY, CDR2 SAAADI. The V and J ends lost 5 bases and 7 bases, in that order; junction bases with no gene match: 6. The CDR3 spells CASSKGQALEAFF. DNA of the CDR3: TGCGCCAGCAGTAAGGGACAGGCCCTTGAAGCTTTCTTT.

The chain links TRBV3-1 (or the pseudogene TRBV3-2) to TRBJ1-3; 7 positions match TRBD1. Trimming cost V 5 bases and J 4 bases; bases outside gene matches: 5. The V gene's germline CDR1 is LGHDT and CDR2 YNNKEL (reference sequence). The CDR3 totals 14 residues. The DNA of the CDR3 is TGTGCCAGCAGCTCGACAGGGAGGGGAAACACCATATATTTT. It codes for CASSSTGRGNTIYF.